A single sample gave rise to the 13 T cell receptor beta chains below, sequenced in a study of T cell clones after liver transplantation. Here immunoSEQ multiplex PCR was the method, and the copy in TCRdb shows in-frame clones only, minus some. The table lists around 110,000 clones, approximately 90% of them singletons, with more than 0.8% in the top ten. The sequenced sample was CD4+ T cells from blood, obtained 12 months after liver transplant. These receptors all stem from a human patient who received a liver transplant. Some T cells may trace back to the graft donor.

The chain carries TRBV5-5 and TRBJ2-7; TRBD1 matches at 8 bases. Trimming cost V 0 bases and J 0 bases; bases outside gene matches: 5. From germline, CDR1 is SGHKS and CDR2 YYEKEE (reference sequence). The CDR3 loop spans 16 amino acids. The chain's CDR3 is CASSLARQGFSYEQYF. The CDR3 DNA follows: TGTGCCAGCAGCTTGGCGCGACAGGGGTTCTCCTACGAGCAGTACTTC.

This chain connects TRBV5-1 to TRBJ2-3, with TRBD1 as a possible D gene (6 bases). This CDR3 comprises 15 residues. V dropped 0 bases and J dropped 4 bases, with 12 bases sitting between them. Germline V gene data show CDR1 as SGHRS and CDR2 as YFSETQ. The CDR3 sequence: CASSLDRVGPDTQYF. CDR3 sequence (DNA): TGCGCCAGCAGCTTGGACAGGGTAGGCCCAGATACGCAGTATTTT.

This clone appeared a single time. This chain's CDR3 is CASSSTGATDTQYF. DNA for the CDR3: TGTGCCAGCAGCTCGACAGGGGCCACAGATACGCAGTATTTT. The rearrangement uses TRBV9 and TRBJ2-3; 8 bases are a match to TRBD1. Germline V CDR1 and CDR2: SGDLS, YYNGEE. This CDR3 has 14 amino acids. Trimming removed 4 bases from V and 2 bases from J; junction bases left unmatched: 3.

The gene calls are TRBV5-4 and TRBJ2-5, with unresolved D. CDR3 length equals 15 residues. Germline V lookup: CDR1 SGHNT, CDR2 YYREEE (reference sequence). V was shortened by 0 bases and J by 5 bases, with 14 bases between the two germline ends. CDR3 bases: TGTGCCAGCAGCTTGGCCGGCTCCGCCGGGGAGACCCAGTACTTC. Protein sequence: CASSLAGSAGETQYF.

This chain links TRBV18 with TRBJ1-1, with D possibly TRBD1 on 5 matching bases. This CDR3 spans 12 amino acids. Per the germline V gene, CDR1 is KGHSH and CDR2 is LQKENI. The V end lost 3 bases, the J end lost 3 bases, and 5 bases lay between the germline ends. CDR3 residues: CASSPGDTEAFF. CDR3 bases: TGTGCCAGCTCACCGGGGGACACTGAAGCTTTCTTT.

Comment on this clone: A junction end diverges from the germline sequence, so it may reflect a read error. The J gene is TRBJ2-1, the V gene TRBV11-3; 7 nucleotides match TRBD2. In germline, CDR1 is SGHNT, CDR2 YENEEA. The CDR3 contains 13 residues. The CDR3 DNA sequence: TGTGCCAGCAGCTTACTCCCAGAGGGAGGGCGCCTCTTC. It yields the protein CASSLLPEGGRLF.

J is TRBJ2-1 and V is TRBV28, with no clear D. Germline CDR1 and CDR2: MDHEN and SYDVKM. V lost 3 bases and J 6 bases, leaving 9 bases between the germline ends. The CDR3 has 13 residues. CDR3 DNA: TGTGCCAGCAGTTTGCTCCAAACCAATGAGCAGTTCTTC. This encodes CASSLLQTNEQFF.

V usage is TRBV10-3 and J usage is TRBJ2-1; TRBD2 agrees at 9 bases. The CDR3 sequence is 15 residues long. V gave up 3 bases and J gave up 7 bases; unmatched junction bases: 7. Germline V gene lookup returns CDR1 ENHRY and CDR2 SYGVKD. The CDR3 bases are TGTGCCATCAGTGAACAGCGGGAGGTTGGTAATGAGCAGTTCTTC. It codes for CAISEQREVGNEQFF.

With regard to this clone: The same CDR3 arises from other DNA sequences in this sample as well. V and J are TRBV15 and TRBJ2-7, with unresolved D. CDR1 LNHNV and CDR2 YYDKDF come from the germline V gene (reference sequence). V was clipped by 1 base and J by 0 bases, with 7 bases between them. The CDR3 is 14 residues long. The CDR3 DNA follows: TGTGCCACCAGCAGAGGTGGTTCCTCCTACGAGCAGTACTTC. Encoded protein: CATSRGGSSYEQYF.

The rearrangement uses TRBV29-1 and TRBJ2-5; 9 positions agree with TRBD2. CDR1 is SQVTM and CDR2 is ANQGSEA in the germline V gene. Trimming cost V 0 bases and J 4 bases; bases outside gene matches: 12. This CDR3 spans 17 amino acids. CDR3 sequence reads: CSVEDLGLAGRTETQYF. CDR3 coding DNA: TGCAGCGTTGAAGATCTCGGGCTAGCGGGACGGACAGAGACCCAGTACTTC.

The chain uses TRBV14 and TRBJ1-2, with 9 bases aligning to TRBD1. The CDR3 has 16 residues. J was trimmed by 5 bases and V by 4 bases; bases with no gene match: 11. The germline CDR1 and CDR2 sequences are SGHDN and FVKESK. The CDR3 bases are TGTGCCAGCAGCCGATCTCACACAGGGGGCTGGTATGGCTACACCTTC. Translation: CASSRSHTGGWYGYTF.

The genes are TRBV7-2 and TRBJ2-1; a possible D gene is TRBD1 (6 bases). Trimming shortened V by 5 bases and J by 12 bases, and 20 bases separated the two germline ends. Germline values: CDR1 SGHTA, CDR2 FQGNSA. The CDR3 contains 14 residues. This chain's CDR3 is CASSLDFGTTLQFF. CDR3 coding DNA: TGTGCCAGCAGCCTGGACTTTGGGACAACATTGCAGTTCTTC.

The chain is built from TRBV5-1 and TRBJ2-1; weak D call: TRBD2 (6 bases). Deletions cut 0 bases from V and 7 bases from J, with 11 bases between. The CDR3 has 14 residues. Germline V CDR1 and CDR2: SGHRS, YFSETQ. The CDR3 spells CASSLATGLNEQFF. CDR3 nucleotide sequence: TGCGCCAGCAGCTTGGCCACGGGACTTAATGAGCAGTTCTTC.